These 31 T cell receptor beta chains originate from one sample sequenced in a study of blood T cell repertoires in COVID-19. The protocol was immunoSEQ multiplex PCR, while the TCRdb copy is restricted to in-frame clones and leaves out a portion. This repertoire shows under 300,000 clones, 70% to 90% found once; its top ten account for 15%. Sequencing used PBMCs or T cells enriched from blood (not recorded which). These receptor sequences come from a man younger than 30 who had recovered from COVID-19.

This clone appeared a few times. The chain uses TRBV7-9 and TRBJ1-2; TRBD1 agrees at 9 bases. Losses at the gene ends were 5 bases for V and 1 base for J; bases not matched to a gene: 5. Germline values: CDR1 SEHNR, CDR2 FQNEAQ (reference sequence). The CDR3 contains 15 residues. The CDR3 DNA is TGTGCCAGCAGCGACGGGACAGGGCTTAACTATGGCTACACCTTC. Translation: CASSDGTGLNYGYTF.

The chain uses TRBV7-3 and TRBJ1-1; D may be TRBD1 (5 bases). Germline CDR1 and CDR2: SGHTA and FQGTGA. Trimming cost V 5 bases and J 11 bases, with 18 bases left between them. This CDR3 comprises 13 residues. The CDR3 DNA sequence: TGTGCCAGCAGCCTCTACCGGGACGGGGGGGCTTTCTTT. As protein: CASSLYRDGGAFF.

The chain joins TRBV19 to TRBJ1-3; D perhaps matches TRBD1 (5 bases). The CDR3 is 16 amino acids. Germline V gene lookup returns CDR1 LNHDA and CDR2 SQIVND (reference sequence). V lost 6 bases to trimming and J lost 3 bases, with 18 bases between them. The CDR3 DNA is TGTGCCAGTAGGGATGGAGGGGCCGGACGTGGAAACACCATATATTTT. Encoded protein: CASRDGGAGRGNTIYF.

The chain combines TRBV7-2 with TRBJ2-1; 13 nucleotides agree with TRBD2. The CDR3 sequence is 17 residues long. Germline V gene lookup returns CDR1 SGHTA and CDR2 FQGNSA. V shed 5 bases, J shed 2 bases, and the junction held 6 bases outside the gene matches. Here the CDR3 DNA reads TGTGCCAGCAGCGCGGGACTAGCGGGATTCCCCTACAATGAGCAGTTCTTC. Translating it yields CASSAGLAGFPYNEQFF.

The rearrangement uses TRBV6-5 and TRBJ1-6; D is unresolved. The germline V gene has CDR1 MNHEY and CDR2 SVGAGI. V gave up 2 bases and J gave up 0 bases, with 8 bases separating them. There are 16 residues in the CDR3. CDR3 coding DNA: TGTGCCAGCAGTTACGGGCGAAACTCCTATAATTCACCCCTCCACTTT. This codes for CASSYGRNSYNSPLHF.

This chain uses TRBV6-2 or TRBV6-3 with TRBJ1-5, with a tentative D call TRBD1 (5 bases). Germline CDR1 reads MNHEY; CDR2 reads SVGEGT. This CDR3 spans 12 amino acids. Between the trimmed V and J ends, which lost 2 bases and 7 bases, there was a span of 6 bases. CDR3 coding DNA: TGTGCCAGCAGTTACCAGGGCCAGCCCCAGCATTTT. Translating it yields CASSYQGQPQHF.

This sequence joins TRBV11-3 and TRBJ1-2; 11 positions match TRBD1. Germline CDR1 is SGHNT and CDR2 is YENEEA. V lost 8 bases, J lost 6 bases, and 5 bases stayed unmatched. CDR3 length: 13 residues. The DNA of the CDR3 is TGTGCCAGCCCGGACAGGGGGCTGCATGGCTACACCTTC. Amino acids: CASPDRGLHGYTF.

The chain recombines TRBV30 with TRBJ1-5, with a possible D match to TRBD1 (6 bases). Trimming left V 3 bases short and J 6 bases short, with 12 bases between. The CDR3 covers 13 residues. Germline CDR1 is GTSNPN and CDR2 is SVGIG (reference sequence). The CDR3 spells CAWSPGEGQPQHF. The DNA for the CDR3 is TGTGCCTGGAGCCCAGGGGAAGGTCAGCCCCAGCATTTT.

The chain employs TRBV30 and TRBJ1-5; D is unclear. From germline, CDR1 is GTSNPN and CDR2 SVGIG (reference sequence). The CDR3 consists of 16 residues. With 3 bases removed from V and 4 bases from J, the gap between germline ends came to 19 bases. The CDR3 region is CAWSIEGRRRNQPQHF. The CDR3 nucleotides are TGTGCCTGGAGCATTGAGGGAAGAAGAAGGAATCAGCCCCAGCATTTT.

CDR3 coding DNA: TGTGCCAGTACCGAAACCAGGGGACGCCCAACTAATGAAAAACTGTTTTTT. As protein: CASTETRGRPTNEKLFF. V and J are TRBV19 and TRBJ1-4; D is possibly TRBD1 (6 bases). Per germline, CDR1 LNHDA and CDR2 SQIVND (reference sequence). CDR3 length: 17 amino acids. With 7 bases removed from V and 0 bases from J, the gap between germline ends came to 18 bases.

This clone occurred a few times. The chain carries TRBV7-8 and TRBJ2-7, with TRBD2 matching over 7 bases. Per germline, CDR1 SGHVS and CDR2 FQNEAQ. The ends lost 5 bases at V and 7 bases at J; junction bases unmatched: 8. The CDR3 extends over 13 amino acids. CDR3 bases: TGTGCCAGCAGCGTTGCGGGAGTCCGGGAGCAGTACTTC. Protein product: CASSVAGVREQYF.

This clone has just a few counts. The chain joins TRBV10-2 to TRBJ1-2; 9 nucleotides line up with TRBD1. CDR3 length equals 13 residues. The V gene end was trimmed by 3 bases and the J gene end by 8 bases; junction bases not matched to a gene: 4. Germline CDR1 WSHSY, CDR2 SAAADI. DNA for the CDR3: TGCGCCAGCAGTGAACAGGGGGCTGGGGGCTACACCTTC. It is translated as CASSEQGAGGYTF.

Written as DNA, the CDR3 is TGTGCCAGCGGGGACTTGGGTCAAGGCTACACCTTC. Protein sequence: CASGDLGQGYTF. J is TRBJ1-2 and V is TRBV2, with TRBD1 as a possible D gene (5 bases). This CDR3 is built from 12 residues. V lost 8 bases, J lost 8 bases, and 15 bases lay in between. Germline V gene sequence: CDR1 SNHLY, CDR2 FYNNEI.

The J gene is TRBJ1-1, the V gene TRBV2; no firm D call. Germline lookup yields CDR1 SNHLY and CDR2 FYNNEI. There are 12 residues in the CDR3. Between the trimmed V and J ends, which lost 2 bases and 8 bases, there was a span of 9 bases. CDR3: CASSETRGEAFF. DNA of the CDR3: TGTGCCAGCAGTGAAACTCGGGGAGAAGCTTTCTTT.

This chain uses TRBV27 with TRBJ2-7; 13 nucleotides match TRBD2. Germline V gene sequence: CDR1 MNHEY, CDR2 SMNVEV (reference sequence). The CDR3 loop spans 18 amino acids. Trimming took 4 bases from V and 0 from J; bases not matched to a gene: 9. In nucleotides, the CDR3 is TGTGCCAGCAGTTCTCCGGGACTAGCGGGGACCAGCTCCTACGAGCAGTACTTC. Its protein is CASSSPGLAGTSSYEQYF.

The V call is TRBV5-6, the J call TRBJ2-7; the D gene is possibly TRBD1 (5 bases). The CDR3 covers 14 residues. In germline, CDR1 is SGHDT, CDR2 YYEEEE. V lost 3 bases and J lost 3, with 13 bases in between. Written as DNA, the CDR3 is TGTGCCAGCAGCTCTCCAGGGCTAGGCTACGAGCAGTACTTC. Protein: CASSSPGLGYEQYF.

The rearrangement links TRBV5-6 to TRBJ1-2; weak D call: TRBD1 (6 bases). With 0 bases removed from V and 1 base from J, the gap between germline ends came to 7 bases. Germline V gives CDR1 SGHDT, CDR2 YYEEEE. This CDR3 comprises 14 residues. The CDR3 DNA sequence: TGTGCCAGCAGCTTGGACAGGGTTAACTATGGCTACACCTTC. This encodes CASSLDRVNYGYTF.

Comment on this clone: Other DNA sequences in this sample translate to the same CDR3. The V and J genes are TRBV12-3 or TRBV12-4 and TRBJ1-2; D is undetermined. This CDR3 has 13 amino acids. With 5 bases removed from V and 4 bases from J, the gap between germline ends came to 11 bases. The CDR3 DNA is TGTGCCAGCAGTCGAGGACGGGGCTATGGCTACACCTTC. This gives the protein CASSRGRGYGYTF.

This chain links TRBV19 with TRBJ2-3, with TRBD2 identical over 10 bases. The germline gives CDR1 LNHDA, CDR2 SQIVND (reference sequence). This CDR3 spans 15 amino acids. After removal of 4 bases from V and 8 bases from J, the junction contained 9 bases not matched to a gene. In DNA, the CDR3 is TGTGCCAGTAGTAGCAGCGGGAGGGCCCTCGGTACGCAGTATTTT. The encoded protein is CASSSSGRALGTQYF.

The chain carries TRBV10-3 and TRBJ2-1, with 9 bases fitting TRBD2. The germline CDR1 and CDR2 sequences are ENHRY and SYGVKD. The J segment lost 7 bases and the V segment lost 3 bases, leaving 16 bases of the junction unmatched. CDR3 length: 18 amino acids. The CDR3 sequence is CAISDPLLGSGRSNEQFF. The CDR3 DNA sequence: TGTGCCATCAGTGATCCCCTCCTAGGTAGCGGGAGATCAAATGAGCAGTTCTTC.

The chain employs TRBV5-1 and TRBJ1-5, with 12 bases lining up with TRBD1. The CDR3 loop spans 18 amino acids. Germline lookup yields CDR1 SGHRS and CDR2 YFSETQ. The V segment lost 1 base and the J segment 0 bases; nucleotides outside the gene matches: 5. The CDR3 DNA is TGCGCCAGCAGCTTGAGGGGACAGGGGGCCCGTAGCAATCAGCCCCAGCATTTT. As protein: CASSLRGQGARSNQPQHF.

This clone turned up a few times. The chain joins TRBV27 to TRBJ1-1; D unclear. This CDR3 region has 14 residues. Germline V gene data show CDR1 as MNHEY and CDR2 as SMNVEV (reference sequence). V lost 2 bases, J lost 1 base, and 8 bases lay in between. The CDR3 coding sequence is TGTGCCAGCAGTTTACAGGAAGGGAACACTGAAGCTTTCTTT. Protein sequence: CASSLQEGNTEAFF.

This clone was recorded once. The CDR3: CASSEKSGGAREQFF. Written as DNA, the CDR3 is TGTGCCAGCAGTGAAAAAAGCGGGGGGGCGAGGGAGCAGTTCTTC. The chain has TRBV25-1 and TRBJ2-1, with 10 positions matching TRBD2. CDR1 is MGHDK and CDR2 is SYGVNS in the germline V gene. The CDR3 is 15 amino acids. With V trimmed by 2 bases and J by 10 bases, 8 bases remained unmatched.

CDR3 region: CATSRDSGTILATNEKLFF. In DNA, the CDR3 is TGTGCCACCAGCAGAGATAGTGGGACAATTCTTGCAACTAATGAAAAACTGTTTTTT. The rearrangement joins TRBV15 to TRBJ1-4, with a weak D call TRBD1 (6 bases). This CDR3 contains 19 residues. Germline values: CDR1 LNHNV, CDR2 YYDKDF (reference sequence). With 0 bases removed from V and 0 bases from J, the gap between germline ends came to 17 bases.

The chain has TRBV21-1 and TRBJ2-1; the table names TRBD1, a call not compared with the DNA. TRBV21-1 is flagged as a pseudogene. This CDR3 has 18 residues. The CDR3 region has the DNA TGTGCCAGCAGCAACCGAGGCGATACAGGGTGCTCCTACAATGAGCAGTTCTTC. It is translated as CASSNRGDTGCSYNEQFF.

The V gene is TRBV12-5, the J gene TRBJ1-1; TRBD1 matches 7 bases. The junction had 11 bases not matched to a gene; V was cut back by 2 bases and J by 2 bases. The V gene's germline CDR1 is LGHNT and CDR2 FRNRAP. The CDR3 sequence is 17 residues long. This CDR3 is CASGLSMTGTANTEAFF. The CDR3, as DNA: TGTGCTAGTGGTTTGTCCATGACCGGGACAGCCAACACTGAAGCTTTCTTT.

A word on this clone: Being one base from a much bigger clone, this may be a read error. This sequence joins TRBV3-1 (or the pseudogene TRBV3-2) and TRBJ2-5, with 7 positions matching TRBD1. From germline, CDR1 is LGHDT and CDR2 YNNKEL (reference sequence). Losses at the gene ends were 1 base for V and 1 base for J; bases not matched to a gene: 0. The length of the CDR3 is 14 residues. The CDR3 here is CASSQGQGQETQYF. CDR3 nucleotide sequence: TGTGCCAGCAGCCAAGGACAGGGCCAAGAGACCCAGTACTTC.

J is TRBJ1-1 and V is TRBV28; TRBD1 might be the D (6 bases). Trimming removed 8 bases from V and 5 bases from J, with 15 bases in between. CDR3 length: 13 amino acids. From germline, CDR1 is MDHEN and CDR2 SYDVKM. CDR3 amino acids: CASRGGGRTEAFF. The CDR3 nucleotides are TGTGCCAGCCGAGGGGGGGGCCGGACTGAAGCTTTCTTT.

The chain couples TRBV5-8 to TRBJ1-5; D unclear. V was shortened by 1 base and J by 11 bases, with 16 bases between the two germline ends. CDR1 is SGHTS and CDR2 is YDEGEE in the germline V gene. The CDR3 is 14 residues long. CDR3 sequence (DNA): TGTGCCAGCAGCTTGTGGGCTTCGGCAGTGGCCCAGCATTTT. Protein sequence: CASSLWASAVAQHF. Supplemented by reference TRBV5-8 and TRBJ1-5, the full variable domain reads EAGVTQSPTHLIKTRGQQATLRCSPISGHTSVYWYQQALGLGLQFLLWYDEGEERNRGNFPPRFSGRQFPNYSSELNVNALELEDSALYLCASSLWASAVAQHFGDGTRLSIL.

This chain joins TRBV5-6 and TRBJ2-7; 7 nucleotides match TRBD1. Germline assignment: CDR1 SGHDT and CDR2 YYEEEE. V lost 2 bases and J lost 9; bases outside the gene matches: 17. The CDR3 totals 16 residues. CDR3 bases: TGTGCCAGCAGCTTACCAATGACAGGGATCTCATCCGGGCAGTACTTC. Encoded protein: CASSLPMTGISSGQYF.

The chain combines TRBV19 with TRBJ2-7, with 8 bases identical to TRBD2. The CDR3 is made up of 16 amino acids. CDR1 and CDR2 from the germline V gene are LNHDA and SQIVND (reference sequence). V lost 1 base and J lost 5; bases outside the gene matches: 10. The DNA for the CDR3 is TGTGCCAGTAGTATAGGAAATAGCGGGATGATAAACGAGCAGTACTTC. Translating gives CASSIGNSGMINEQYF. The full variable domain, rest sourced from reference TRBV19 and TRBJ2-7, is DGGITQSPKYLFRKEGQNVTLSCEQNLNHDAMYWYRQDPGQGLRLIYYSQIVNDFQKGDIAEGYSVSREKKESFPLTVTSAQKNPTAFYLCASSIGNSGMINEQYFGPGTRLTVT.